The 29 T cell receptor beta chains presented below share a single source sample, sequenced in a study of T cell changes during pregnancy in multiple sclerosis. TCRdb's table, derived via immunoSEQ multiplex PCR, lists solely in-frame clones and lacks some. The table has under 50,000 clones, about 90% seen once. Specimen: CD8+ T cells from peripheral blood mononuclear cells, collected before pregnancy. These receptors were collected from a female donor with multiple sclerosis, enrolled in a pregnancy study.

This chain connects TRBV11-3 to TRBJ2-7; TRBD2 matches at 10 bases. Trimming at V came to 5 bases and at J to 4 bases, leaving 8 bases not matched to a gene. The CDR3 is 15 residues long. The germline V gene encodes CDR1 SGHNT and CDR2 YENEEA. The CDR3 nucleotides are TGTGCCAGCAGCCCAGGGGCGGGACTAGCGTACGAGCAGTACTTC. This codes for CASSPGAGLAYEQYF.

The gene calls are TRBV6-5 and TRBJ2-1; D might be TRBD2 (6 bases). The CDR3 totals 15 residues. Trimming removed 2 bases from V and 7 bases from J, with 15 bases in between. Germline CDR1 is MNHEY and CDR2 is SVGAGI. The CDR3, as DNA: TGTGCCAGCAGTTACCCTCGGGGGACGGCAAATGAGCAGTTCTTC. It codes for CASSYPRGTANEQFF.

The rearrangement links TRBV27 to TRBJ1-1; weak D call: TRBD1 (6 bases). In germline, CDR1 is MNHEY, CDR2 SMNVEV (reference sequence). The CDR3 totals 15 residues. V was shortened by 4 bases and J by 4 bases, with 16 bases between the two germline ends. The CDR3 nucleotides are TGTGCCAGCAGTTCTCCCTCAGGGGAGCGCACTGAAGCTTTCTTT. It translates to CASSSPSGERTEAFF.

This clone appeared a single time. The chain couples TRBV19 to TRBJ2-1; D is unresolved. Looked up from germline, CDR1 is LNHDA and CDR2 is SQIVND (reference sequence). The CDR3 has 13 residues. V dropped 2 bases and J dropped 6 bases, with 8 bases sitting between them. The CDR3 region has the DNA TGTGCCAGTAGTATATTCCTAGGCAATGAGCAGTTCTTC. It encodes CASSIFLGNEQFF. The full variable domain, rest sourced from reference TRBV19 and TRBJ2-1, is DGGITQSPKYLFRKEGQNVTLSCEQNLNHDAMYWYRQDPGQGLRLIYYSQIVNDFQKGDIAEGYSVSREKKESFPLTVTSAQKNPTAFYLCASSIFLGNEQFFGPGTRLTVL.

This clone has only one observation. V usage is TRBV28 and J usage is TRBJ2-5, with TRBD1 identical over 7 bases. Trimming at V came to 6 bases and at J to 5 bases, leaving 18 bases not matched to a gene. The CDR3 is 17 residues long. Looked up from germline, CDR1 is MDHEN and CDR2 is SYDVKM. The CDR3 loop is CASSLPLNRGPRETQYF. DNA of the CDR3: TGTGCCAGCAGCCTCCCCCTCAACAGGGGCCCCAGGGAGACCCAGTACTTC.

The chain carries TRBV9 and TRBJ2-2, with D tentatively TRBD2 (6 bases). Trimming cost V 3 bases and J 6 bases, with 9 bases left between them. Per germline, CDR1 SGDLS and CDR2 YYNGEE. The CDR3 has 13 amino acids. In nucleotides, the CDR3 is TGTGCCAGCAGCGGCCCGGGGGCCGGGGAGCTGTTTTTT. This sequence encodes CASSGPGAGELFF. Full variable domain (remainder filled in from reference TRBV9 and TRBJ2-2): DSGVTQTPKHLITATGQRVTLRCSPRSGDLSVYWYQQSLDQGLQFLIQYYNGEERAKGNILERFSAQQFPDLHSELNLSSLELGDSALYFCASSGPGAGELFFGEGSRLTVL.

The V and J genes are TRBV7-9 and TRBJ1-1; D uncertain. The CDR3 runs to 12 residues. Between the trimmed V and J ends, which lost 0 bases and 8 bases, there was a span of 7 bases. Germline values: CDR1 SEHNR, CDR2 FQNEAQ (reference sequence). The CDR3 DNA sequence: TGTGCCAGCAGCTTAGCTAGTAGAGAAGCTTTCTTT. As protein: CASSLASREAFF.

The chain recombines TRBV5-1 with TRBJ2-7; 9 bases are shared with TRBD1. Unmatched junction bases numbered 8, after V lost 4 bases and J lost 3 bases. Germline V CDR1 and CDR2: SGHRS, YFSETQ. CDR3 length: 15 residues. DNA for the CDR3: TGCGCCAGCAGCCTACCAGGGACAGGGCGCTACGAGCAGTACTTC. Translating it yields CASSLPGTGRYEQYF.

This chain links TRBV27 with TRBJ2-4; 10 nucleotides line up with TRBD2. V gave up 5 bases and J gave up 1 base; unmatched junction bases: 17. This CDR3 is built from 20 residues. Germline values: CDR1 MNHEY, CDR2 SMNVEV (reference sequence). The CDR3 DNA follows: TGTGCCAGCAGTCTGCGTACTAGCGGGACGAAAACTGGGGCCAAAAACATTCAGTACTTC. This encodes CASSLRTSGTKTGAKNIQYF.

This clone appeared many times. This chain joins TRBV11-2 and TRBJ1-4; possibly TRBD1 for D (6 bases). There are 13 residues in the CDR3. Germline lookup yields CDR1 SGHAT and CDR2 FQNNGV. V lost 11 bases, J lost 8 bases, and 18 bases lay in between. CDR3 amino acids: CAVGGGLGEKLFF. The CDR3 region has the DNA TGTGCCGTCGGCGGGGGCTTGGGCGAAAAACTGTTTTTT.

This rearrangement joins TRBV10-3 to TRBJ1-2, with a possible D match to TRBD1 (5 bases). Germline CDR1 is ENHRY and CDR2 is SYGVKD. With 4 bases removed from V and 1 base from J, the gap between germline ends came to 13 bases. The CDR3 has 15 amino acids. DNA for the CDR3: TGTGCCATCAGTGGGGGCGTTTGGGTTAACTATGGCTACACCTTC. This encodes CAISGGVWVNYGYTF.

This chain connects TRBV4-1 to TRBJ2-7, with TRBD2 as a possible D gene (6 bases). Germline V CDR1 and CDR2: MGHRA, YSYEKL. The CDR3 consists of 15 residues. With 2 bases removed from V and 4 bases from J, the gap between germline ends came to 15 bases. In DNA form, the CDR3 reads TGCGCCAGCAGCCAAACGCAGGTGGCGGGATACGAGCAGTACTTC. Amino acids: CASSQTQVAGYEQYF.

CDR3 region: CASAEGYHEQYF. CDR3 in DNA: TGTGCCAGTGCGGAGGGCTACCACGAGCAGTACTTC. The J gene is TRBJ2-7, the V gene TRBV13, with a weak D call TRBD2 (6 bases). V was trimmed by 9 bases and J by 5 bases, leaving 14 bases between them. There are 12 residues in the CDR3. The germline V gene encodes CDR1 PRHDT and CDR2 FYEKMQ (reference sequence). Filled out from reference TRBV13 and TRBJ2-7, the complete variable domain reads AAGVIQSPRHLIKEKRETATLKCYPIPRHDTVYWYQQGPGQDPQFLISFYEKMQSDKGSIPDRFSAQQFSDYHSELNMSSLELGDSALYFCASAEGYHEQYFGPGTRLTVT.

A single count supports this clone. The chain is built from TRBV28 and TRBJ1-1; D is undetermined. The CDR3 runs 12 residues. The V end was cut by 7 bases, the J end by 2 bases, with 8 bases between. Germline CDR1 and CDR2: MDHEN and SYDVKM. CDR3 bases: TGTGCCAGCACCCGAGGTAACACTGAAGCTTTCTTT. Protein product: CASTRGNTEAFF. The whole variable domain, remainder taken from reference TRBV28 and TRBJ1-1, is DVKVTQSSRYLVKRTGEKVFLECVQDMDHENMFWYRQDPGLGLRLIYFSYDVKMKEKGDIPEGYSVSREKKERFSLILESASTNQTSMYLCASTRGNTEAFFGQGTRLTVV.

CDR3 in DNA: TGTGCCAGCAGTGTACAGGGGCGACCCCCAGATACGCAGTATTTT. As protein: CASSVQGRPPDTQYF. This rearrangement joins TRBV9 to TRBJ2-3; TRBD1 matches at 7 bases. Germline V gene lookup returns CDR1 SGDLS and CDR2 YYNGEE. V lost 5 bases, J lost 4 bases, and 10 bases stayed unmatched. The CDR3 contains 15 residues. The full variable domain, completed using reference TRBV9 and TRBJ2-3, is DSGVTQTPKHLITATGQRVTLRCSPRSGDLSVYWYQQSLDQGLQFLIQYYNGEERAKGNILERFSAQQFPDLHSELNLSSLELGDSALYFCASSVQGRPPDTQYFGPGTRLTVL.

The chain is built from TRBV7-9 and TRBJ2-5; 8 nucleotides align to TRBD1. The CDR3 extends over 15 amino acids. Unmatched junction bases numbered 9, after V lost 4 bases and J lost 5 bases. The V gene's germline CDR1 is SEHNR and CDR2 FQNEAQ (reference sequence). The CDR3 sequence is CASSSLDRVGETQYF. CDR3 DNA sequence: TGTGCCAGCAGCTCCTTGGACAGGGTCGGTGAGACCCAGTACTTC.

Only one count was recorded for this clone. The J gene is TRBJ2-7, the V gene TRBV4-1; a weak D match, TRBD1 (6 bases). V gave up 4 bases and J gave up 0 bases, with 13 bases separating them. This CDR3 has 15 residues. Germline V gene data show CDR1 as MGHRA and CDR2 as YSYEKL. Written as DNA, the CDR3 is TGCGCCAGCAGCCGTACCGGGACAAGCTCCTACGAGCAGTACTTC. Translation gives CASSRTGTSSYEQYF.

The CDR3 bases are TGTGCCAGCAGGGGACCGCGGGGCACTGAAGCTTTCTTT. Translation: CASRGPRGTEAFF. The chain uses TRBV2 and TRBJ1-1; tentative D call: TRBD1 (5 bases). Germline assignment: CDR1 SNHLY and CDR2 FYNNEI. Trimming stripped 6 bases from V and 4 bases from J, with 12 bases between. This CDR3 spans 13 amino acids.

For the CDR3, the DNA is TGTGCCAGCAGCCCCGGGGGACAGGCCTCCTACGAGCAGTACTTC. This sequence encodes CASSPGGQASYEQYF. This chain joins TRBV9 and TRBJ2-7; 8 bases are a match to TRBD1. Germline CDR1 is SGDLS and CDR2 is YYNGEE. The CDR3 spans 15 residues. J was trimmed by 0 bases and V by 4 bases; bases with no gene match: 6.

CDR3 coding DNA: TGTGCCAGCAGCATGGGACAGGCGACTAACTATGGCTACACCTTC. This codes for CASSMGQATNYGYTF. The J gene is TRBJ1-2, the V gene TRBV13; 8 bases agree with TRBD1. The trim removed 5 bases at V and 0 bases at J, leaving 5 bases unmatched. This CDR3 is built from 15 residues. Germline CDR1 and CDR2: PRHDT and FYEKMQ (reference sequence).

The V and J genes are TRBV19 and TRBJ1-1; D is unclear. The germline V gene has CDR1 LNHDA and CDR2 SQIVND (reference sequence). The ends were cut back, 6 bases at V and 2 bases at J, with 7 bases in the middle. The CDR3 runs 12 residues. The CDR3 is CASSLRNTEAFF. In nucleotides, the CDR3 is TGTGCCAGTAGCCTCAGAAACACTGAAGCTTTCTTT.

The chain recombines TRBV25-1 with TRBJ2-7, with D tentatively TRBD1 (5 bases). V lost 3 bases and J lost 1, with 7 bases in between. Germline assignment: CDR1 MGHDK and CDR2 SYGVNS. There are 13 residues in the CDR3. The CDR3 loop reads CASSDRASYEQYF. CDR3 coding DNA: TGTGCCAGCAGTGACAGGGCGTCCTACGAGCAGTACTTC.

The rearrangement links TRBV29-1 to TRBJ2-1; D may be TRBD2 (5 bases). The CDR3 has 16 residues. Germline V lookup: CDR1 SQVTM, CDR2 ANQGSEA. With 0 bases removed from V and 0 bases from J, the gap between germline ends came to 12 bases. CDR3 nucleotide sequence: TGCAGCGTTGAAGATCTCGAGGGTCGCTCCTACAATGAGCAGTTCTTC. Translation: CSVEDLEGRSYNEQFF.

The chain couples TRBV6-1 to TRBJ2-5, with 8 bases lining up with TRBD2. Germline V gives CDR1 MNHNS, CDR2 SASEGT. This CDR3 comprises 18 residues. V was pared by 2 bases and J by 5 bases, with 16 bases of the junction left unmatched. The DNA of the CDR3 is TGTGCCAGCAGTGAAATAGGGTGGAGCGGGAGAACCGGGGAGACCCAGTACTTC. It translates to CASSEIGWSGRTGETQYF.

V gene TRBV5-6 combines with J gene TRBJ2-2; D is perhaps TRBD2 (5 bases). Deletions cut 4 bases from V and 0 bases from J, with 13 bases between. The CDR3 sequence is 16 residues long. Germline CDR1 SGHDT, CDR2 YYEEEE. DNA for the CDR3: TGTGCCAGCAGCGGGCCCAGCGGACCGAACACCGGGGAGCTGTTTTTT. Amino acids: CASSGPSGPNTGELFF.

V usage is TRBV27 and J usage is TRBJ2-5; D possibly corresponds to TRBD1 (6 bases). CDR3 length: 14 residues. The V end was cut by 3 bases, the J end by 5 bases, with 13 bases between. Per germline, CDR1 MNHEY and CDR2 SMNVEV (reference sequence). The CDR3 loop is CASSFKDRKETQYF. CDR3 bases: TGTGCCAGCAGTTTTAAAGACAGGAAGGAGACCCAGTACTTC.

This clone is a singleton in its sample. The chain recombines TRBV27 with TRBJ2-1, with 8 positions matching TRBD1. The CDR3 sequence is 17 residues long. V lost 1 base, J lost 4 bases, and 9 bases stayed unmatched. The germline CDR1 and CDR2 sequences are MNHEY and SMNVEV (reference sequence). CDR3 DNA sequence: TGTGCCAGCAGTTTATTTAGCAGGGGGCTCGGTTACAATGAGCAGTTCTTC. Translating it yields CASSLFSRGLGYNEQFF.

The chain's CDR3 is CASRPLGFGETQYF. CDR3 bases: TGTGCCAGCCGTCCCTTGGGTTTCGGGGAGACCCAGTACTTC. The chain combines TRBV27 with TRBJ2-5; no firm D call. The CDR3 has 14 residues. In germline, CDR1 is MNHEY, CDR2 SMNVEV (reference sequence). V lost 8 bases and J lost 5, with 18 bases in between.

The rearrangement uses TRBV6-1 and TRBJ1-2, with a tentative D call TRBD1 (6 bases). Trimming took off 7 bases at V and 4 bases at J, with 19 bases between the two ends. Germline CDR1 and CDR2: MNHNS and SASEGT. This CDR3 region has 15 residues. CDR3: CASISFAGTPYGYTF. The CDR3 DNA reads TGTGCCAGCATTTCTTTCGCCGGGACACCCTATGGCTACACCTTC.